Below are 3 T cell receptor beta chains sequenced from a single sample in a study of lymphopenia after photon versus proton radiotherapy. The repertoire was sequenced with immunoSEQ multiplex PCR; TCRdb's copy has only in-frame clones and lacks some. The sample lists about 30,000 clones; around 94% were seen once. The sequenced sample was peripheral blood, obtained from a patient treated with photon-based radiotherapy. The receptor source for this set is a woman aged 50 to 60 with cholangiocarcinoma.

The genes are TRBV5-1 and TRBJ1-1; D unresolved. Germline V gene data show CDR1 as SGHRS and CDR2 as YFSETQ. This CDR3 is built from 15 residues. V was pared by 0 bases and J by 1 base, with 10 bases between. CDR3 coding DNA: TGCGCCAGCAGCTTGGATACGGGGTGGAACACTGAAGCTTTCTTT. The encoded protein is CASSLDTGWNTEAFF.

The V gene is TRBV4-1, the J gene TRBJ2-3; 10 positions match TRBD2. The trim removed 0 bases at V and 3 bases at J, leaving 3 bases unmatched. CDR1 MGHRA and CDR2 YSYEKL come from the germline V gene. The CDR3 is 16 amino acids. DNA of the CDR3: TGCGCCAGCAGCCAAGAAGGACTAGCGGCTACAGATACGCAGTATTTT. Translation: CASSQEGLAATDTQYF.

The genes are TRBV7-2 and TRBJ1-5; D is undetermined. This CDR3 spans 15 amino acids. Per germline, CDR1 SGHTA and CDR2 FQGNSA. V was cut by 2 bases and J by 0 bases, with 8 bases left in between. In nucleotides, the CDR3 is TGTGCCAGCAGCTTATCATACCATAGCAATCAGCCCCAGCATTTT. As protein: CASSLSYHSNQPQHF.